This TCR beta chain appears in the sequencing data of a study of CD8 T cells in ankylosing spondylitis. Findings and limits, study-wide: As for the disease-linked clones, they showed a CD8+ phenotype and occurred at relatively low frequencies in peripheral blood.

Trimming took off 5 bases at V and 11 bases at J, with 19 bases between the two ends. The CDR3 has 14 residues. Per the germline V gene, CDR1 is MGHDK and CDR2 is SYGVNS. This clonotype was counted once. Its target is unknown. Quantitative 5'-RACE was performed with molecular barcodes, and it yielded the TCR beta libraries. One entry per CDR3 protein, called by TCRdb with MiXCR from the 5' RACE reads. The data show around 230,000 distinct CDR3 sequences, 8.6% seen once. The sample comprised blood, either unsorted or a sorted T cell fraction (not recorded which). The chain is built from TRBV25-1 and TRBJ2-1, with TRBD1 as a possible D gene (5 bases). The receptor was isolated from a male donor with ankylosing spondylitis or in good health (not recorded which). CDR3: CASSLPGRGQKQFF. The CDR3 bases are TGTGCCAGCAGTCTCCCAGGACGTGGACAAAAGCAGTTCTTC.